This entry lists 18 T cell receptor beta chains sequenced from one sample in a study of cytomegalovirus exposure and HLA in healthy donors. In the PCR, 60 Vbeta and 13 Jbeta primers were used. The repertoire was sequenced with immunoSEQ multiplex PCR; TCRdb's copy has only in-frame clones and lacks some. The sample has 95,000 to 150,000 clones, about 82% seen once. The sample comprised PBMCs. The receptors derive from a man in his forties or fifties in good health and CMV-seronegative.

The rearrangement links TRBV5-1 to TRBJ2-3; tentatively, D is TRBD2 (5 bases). Deletions cut 9 bases from V and 3 bases from J, with 20 bases between. Germline lookup yields CDR1 SGHRS and CDR2 YFSETQ. The CDR3 spans 15 residues. The CDR3 reads CATSGSTAGTDTQYF. In nucleotides, the CDR3 is TGCGCCACCTCGGGGTCCACCGCCGGGACAGATACGCAGTATTTT.

The chain has TRBV2 and TRBJ2-5; the D gene is possibly TRBD2 (6 bases). Gene TRBJ2-7 matches the end of the DNA better, so the J call may be wrong. The CDR3 covers 13 residues. CDR1 is SNHLY, CDR2 FYNNEI, per germline. This CDR3 is CASRTPGDYEQYF. CDR3 sequence (DNA): TGTGCCAGCAGAACTCCGGGGGACTACGAGCAGTACTTC.

J is TRBJ1-2 and V is TRBV2, with D possibly being TRBD1 (5 bases). Germline CDR1 SNHLY, CDR2 FYNNEI. The length of the CDR3 is 15 residues. V lost 2 bases and J 2 bases, leaving 12 bases between the germline ends. CDR3 nucleotide sequence: TGTGCCAGCAGTGAAATTGATGCAGGGAACTATGGCTACACCTTC. Translating it yields CASSEIDAGNYGYTF.

The chain has TRBV7-6 and TRBJ1-4, with D tentatively TRBD1 (5 bases). V dropped 2 bases and J dropped 4 bases, with 11 bases sitting between them. The CDR3 runs 15 residues. Per germline, CDR1 SGHVS and CDR2 FNYEAQ. The CDR3 here is CASSLFTQGNEKLFF. The CDR3 region has the DNA TGTGCCAGCAGCTTATTCACCCAGGGTAATGAAAAACTGTTTTTT.

The V gene is TRBV5-1, the J gene TRBJ1-1, with 9 bases aligning to TRBD1. V dropped 4 bases and J dropped 4; count of bases not matched to a gene: 11. This CDR3 comprises 16 residues. Germline V lookup: CDR1 SGHRS, CDR2 YFSETQ. CDR3 in amino acids: CASSPQTGGGFTEAFF. CDR3 nucleotide sequence: TGCGCCAGCAGCCCACAAACAGGGGGCGGGTTCACTGAAGCTTTCTTT. Full variable domain (remainder filled in from reference TRBV5-1 and TRBJ1-1): KAGVTQTPRYLIKTRGQQVTLSCSPISGHRSVSWYQQTPGQGLQFLFEYFSETQRNKGNFPGRFSGRQFSNSRSEMNVSTLELGDSALYLCASSPQTGGGFTEAFFGQGTRLTVV.

This clone was counted between two and nine times. This chain joins TRBV2 and TRBJ2-1, with 8 bases fitting TRBD1. The CDR3 spans 16 residues. The junction had 9 bases not matched to a gene; V was cut back by 4 bases and J by 4 bases. Germline CDR1 reads SNHLY; CDR2 reads FYNNEI. CDR3 DNA sequence: TGTGCCAGCAGTGCCCAGAGACAGGGGAGGTACAATGAGCAGTTCTTC. Protein product: CASSAQRQGRYNEQFF.

V usage is TRBV2 and J usage is TRBJ2-3; 9 positions agree with TRBD1. Germline values: CDR1 SNHLY, CDR2 FYNNEI. The CDR3 spans 14 residues. V trimming: 8 bases; J trimming: 3 bases; junction bases outside the gene matches: 6. CDR3 bases: TGTGCCAGCTCTGACAGGGGGTGGACAGATACGCAGTATTTT. Its translation is CASSDRGWTDTQYF.

The CDR3 spells CSVGGRGNQPQHF. DNA for the CDR3: TGCAGCGTAGGAGGGAGGGGTAATCAGCCCCAGCATTTT. The chain is built from TRBV29-1 and TRBJ1-5; TRBD1 is a possible D gene (5 bases). The V and J ends lost 6 bases and 4 bases respectively, with 13 bases between them. The CDR3 length is 13 residues. Per germline, CDR1 SQVTM and CDR2 ANQGSEA. Using reference TRBV29-1 and TRBJ1-5 for the parts outside the CDR3, the full variable domain is SAVISQKPSRDICQRGTSLTIQCQVDSQVTMMFWYRQQPGQSLTLIATANQGSEATYESGFVIDKFPISRPNLTFSTLTVSNMSPEDSSIYLCSVGGRGNQPQHFGDGTRLSIL.

CDR3 in amino acids: CASRKKGVSGNTIYF. In DNA form, the CDR3 reads TGTGCCAGCAGAAAAAAAGGGGTCTCTGGAAACACCATATATTTT. The V gene is TRBV28, the J gene TRBJ1-3, with D possibly being TRBD1 (5 bases). The V and J ends lost 6 bases and 0 bases respectively, with 12 bases between them. This CDR3 has 15 residues. The germline CDR1 and CDR2 sequences are MDHEN and SYDVKM.

The table lists this clone with a count of one. CDR3 nucleotides: TGTGCCAGCCGCGAAGGGACTGCAGCCCGAGGCTACACCTTC. This codes for CASREGTAARGYTF. V usage is TRBV6-5 and J usage is TRBJ1-2, with D maybe TRBD1 (5 bases). The CDR3 is made up of 14 amino acids. The V end lost 8 bases, the J end lost 8 bases, and 21 bases lay between the germline ends. Per germline, CDR1 MNHEY and CDR2 SVGAGI.

J is TRBJ2-3 and V is TRBV4-1; TRBD2 aligns across 10 bases. Trimming at V came to 3 bases and at J to 6 bases, leaving 9 bases not matched to a gene. This CDR3 is 16 amino acids long. Germline CDR1 and CDR2: MGHRA and YSYEKL. This chain's CDR3 is CASSQQAGGFSDTQYF. The CDR3, as DNA: TGCGCCAGCAGCCAGCAAGCGGGGGGGTTTTCCGATACGCAGTATTTT.

The genes are TRBV6-5 and TRBJ1-5; tentative D call: TRBD1 (5 bases). V dropped 4 bases and J dropped 4 bases, with 5 bases sitting between them. The CDR3 runs 12 residues. Per germline, CDR1 MNHEY and CDR2 SVGAGI. CDR3 sequence (DNA): TGTGCCAGCAGTTCAGGGAATCAGCCCCAGCATTTT. Protein product: CASSSGNQPQHF.

This chain links TRBV18 with TRBJ1-2; unclear D gene. CDR3 length: 15 residues. Germline V gene lookup returns CDR1 KGHSH and CDR2 LQKENI. Trimming shortened V by 4 bases and J by 8 bases, and 20 bases separated the two germline ends. The CDR3 DNA reads as TGTGCCAGCTCACTCACACCTCCAGCGATACTAGGCTACACCTTC. It specifies CASSLTPPAILGYTF.

This chain joins TRBV2 and TRBJ1-2; 9 bases fit TRBD1. V lost 3 bases to trimming and J lost 8 bases; unmatched junction nucleotides: 10. Germline assignment: CDR1 SNHLY and CDR2 FYNNEI. The CDR3 spans 15 residues. The CDR3 DNA is TGTGCCAGCAGTGAGAACTGGACAGGGGATCAAGGCTACACCTTC. Translating it yields CASSENWTGDQGYTF.

The chain employs TRBV6-5 and TRBJ1-6; 8 positions match TRBD1. The CDR3 runs to 15 residues. CDR1 and CDR2 (germline): MNHEY, SVGAGI. With V trimmed by 6 bases and J by 10 bases, 11 bases remained unmatched. CDR3 sequence (DNA): TGTGCCAGCAGCCCGGGACAGGTATTGGAATCACCCCTCCACTTT. Its protein product is CASSPGQVLESPLHF.

This chain connects TRBV14 to TRBJ2-3; possible D gene TRBD1, 6 bases. V lost 5 bases, J lost 11 bases, and 20 bases lay in between. The length of the CDR3 is 14 residues. Germline loops: CDR1 SGHDN, CDR2 FVKESK. The CDR3 reads CASSRGGSLILQYF. In DNA form, the CDR3 reads TGTGCCAGCAGCAGAGGGGGTAGCTTAATTCTGCAGTATTTT.

The chain uses TRBV5-5 and TRBJ2-7, with no clear D. V lost 1 base and J 0 bases, leaving 8 bases between the germline ends. Looked up from germline, CDR1 is SGHKS and CDR2 is YYEKEE (reference sequence). The CDR3 runs to 14 residues. CDR3 sequence (DNA): TGTGCCAGCAGCTTGTCACACCGCTCCTACGAGCAGTACTTC. Translated, it gives CASSLSHRSYEQYF. The entire variable domain, with the rest obtained from reference TRBV5-5 and TRBJ2-7, is as follows: DAGVTQSPTHLIKTRGQQVTLRCSPISGHKSVSWYQQVLGQGPQFIFQYYEKEERGRGNFPDRFSARQFPNYSSELNVNALLLGDSALYLCASSLSHRSYEQYFGPGTRLTVT.

The chain combines TRBV4-3 with TRBJ2-5, with 12 bases fitting TRBD2. This CDR3 has 16 residues. Trimming cost V 1 base and J 4 bases; bases outside gene matches: 4. Germline V lookup: CDR1 LGHNA, CDR2 YSLEER. The CDR3, as DNA: TGCGCCAGCAGCCAAGGACTAGCGGGGGACCTAGAGACCCAGTACTTC. Encoded protein: CASSQGLAGDLETQYF.